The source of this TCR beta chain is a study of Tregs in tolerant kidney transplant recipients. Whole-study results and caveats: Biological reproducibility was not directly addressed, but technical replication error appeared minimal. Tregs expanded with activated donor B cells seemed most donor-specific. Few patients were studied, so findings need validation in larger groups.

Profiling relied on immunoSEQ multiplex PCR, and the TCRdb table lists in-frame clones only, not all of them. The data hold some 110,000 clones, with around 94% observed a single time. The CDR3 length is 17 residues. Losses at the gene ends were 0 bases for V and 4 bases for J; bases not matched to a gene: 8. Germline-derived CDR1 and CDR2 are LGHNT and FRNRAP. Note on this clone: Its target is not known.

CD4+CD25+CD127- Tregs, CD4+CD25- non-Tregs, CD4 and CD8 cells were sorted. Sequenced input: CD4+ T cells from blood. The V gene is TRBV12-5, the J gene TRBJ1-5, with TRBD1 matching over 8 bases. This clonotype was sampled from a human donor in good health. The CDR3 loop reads CASGLVLGQGENQPQHF. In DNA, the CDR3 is TGTGCTAGTGGTTTGGTACTCGGACAGGGAGAGAATCAGCCCCAGCATTTT.